This T cell receptor (beta chain) was retrieved from a study of early T cells in non-severe SARS-CoV-2 infection. Looking at the study overall: The authors sequenced bulk RNA from unsorted whole blood, leaving chains unpaired.

The germline gives CDR1 MNHEY, CDR2 SVGEGT. After removal of 11 bases from V and 6 bases from J, the junction contained 9 bases not matched to a gene. This CDR3 has 15 amino acids. TCRdb redid the calling of the 5' RACE reads with MiXCR, one entry per CDR3 protein. The profile shows tens of thousands of distinct CDR3 sequences, around 13% of them singletons. This clonotype has just a few counts. The sample in question was whole blood, obtained at baseline. The clonotype comes from an adult who was a healthcare worker with PCR-confirmed SARS-CoV-2 infection or an uninfected control (not recorded which). The chain has TRBV6-2 or TRBV6-3 and TRBJ2-2; TRBD2 agrees at 13 bases. The CDR3 DNA reads TGTGCCGCCAGGACTAGCGGGAGCGGCGCCGGGGAGCTGTTTTTT. This encodes CAARTSGSGAGELFF.